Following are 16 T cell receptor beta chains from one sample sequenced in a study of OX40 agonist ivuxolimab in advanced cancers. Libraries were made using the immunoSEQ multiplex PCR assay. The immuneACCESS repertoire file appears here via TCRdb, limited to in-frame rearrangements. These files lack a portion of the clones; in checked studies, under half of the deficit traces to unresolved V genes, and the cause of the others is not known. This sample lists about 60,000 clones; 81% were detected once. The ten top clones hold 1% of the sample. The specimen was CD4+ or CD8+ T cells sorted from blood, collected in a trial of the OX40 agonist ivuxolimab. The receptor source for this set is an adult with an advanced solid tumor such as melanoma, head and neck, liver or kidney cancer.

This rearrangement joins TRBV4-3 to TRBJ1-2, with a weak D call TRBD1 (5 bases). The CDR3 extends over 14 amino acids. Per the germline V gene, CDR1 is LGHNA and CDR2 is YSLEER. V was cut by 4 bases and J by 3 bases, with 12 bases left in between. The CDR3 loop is CASSRGGTDYGYTF. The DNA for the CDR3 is TGCGCCAGCAGCCGGGGGGGAACCGACTATGGCTACACCTTC.

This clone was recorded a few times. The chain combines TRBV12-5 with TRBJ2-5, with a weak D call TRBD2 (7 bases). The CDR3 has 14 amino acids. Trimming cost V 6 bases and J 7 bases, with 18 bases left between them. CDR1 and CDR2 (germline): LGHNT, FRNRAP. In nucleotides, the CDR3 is TGTGCTAGTGGCCCCGGGGGGCCGGGGGGGACCCAGTACTTC. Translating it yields CASGPGGPGGTQYF.

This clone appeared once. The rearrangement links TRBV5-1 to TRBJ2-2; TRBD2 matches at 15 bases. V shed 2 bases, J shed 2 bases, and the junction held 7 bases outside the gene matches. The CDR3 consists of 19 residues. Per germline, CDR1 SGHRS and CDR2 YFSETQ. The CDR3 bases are TGCGCCAGCAGCTTTGGGACTAGCGGGGGGAGTCGCAACACCGGGGAGCTGTTTTTT. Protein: CASSFGTSGGSRNTGELFF.

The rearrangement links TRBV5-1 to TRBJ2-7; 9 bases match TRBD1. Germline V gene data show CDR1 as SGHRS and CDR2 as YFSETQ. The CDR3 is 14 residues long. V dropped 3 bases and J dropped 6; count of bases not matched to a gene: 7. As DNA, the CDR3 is TGCGCCAGCAGCTCTGGGACAGGGACTGGCGAGCAGTACTTC. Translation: CASSSGTGTGEQYF.

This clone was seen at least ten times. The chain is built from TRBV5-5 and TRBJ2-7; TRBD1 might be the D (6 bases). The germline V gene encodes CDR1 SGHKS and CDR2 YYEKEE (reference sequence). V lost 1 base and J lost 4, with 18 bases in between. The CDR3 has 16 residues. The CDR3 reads CASSLLIATGVYEQYF. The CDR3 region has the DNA TGTGCCAGCAGCTTGCTCATCGCGACAGGCGTTTACGAGCAGTACTTC.

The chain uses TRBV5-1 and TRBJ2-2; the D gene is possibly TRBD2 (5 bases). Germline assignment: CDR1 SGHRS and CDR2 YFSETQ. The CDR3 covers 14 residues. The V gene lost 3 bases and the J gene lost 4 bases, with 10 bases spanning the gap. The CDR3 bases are TGCGCCAGCAGCTCCACTAGAATCACCGGGGAGCTGTTTTTT. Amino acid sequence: CASSSTRITGELFF.

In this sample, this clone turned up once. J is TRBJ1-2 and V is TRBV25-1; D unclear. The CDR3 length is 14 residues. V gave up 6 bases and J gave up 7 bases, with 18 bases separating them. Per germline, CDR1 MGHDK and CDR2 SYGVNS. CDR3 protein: CASSQTREGSGYTF. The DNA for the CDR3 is TGTGCCAGCAGCCAAACCCGGGAGGGAAGTGGCTACACCTTC.

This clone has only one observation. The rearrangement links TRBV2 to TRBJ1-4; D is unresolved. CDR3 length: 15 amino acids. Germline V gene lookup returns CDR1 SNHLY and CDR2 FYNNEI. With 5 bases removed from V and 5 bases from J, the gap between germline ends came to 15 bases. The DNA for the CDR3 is TGTGCCAGCAGTCGCAACAAGCTTGAAAATGAAAAACTGTTTTTT. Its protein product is CASSRNKLENEKLFF. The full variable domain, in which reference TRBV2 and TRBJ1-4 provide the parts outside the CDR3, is EPEVTQTPSHQVTQMGQEVILRCVPISNHLYFYWYRQILGQKVEFLVSFYNNEISEKSEIFDDQFSVERPDGSNFTLKIRSTKLEDSAMYFCASSRNKLENEKLFFGSGTQLSVL.

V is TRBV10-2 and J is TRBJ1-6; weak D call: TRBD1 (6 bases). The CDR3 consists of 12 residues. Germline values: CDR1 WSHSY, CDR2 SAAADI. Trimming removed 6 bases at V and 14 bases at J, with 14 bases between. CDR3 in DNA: TGCGCCAGCAGAGGGACAAATTCGGCCCTCCACTTT. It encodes CASRGTNSALHF.

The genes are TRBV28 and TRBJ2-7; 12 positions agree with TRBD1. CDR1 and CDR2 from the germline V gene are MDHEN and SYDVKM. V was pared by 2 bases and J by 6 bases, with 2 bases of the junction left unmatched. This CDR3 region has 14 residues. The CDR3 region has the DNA TGTGCCAGCAGTTTAGGGGACAGGGGGCCCGAGCAGTACTTC. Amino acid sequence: CASSLGDRGPEQYF.

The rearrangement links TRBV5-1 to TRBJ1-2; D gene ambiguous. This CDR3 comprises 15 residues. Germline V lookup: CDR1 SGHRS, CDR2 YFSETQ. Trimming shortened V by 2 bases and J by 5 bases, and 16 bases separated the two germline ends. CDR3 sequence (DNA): TGCGCCAGCAGCTTTGATGGGCAGCCCTCTTATGGCTACACCTTC. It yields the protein CASSFDGQPSYGYTF.

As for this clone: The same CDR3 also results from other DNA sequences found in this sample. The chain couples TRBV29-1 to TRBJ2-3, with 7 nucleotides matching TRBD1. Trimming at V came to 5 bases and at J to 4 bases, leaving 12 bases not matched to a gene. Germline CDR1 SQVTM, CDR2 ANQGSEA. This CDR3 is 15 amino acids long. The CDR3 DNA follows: TGCAGCGTTCTTCTATTAAGACAGGGAGCAGATACGCAGTATTTT. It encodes CSVLLLRQGADTQYF.

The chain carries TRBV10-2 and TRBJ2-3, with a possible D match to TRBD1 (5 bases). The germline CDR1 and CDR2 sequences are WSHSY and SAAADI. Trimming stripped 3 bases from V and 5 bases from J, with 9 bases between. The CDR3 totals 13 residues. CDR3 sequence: CASSDRAEDTQYF. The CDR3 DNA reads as TGCGCCAGCAGTGACAGGGCCGAAGATACGCAGTATTTT.

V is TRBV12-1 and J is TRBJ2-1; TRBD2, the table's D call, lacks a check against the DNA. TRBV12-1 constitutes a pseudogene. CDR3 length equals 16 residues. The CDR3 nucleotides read TGTGCCAGCAGCGGGTTAGCGGGGGGCTTTAACAATGAGCAGTTCTTC. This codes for CASSGLAGGFNNEQFF.

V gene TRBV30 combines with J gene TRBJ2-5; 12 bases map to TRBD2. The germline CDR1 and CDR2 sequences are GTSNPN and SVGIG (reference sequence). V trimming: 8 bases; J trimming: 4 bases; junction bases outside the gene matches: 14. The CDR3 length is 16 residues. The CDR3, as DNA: TGTGCCGGAGGTCGACTAGCGGGGGAATTCGGAGAGACCCAGTACTTC. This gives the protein CAGGRLAGEFGETQYF.

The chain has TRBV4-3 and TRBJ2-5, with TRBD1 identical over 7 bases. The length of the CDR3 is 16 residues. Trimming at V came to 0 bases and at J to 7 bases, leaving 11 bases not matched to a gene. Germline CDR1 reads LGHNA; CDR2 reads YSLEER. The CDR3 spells CASSQEAFRGIGTQYF. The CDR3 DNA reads TGCGCCAGCAGCCAAGAAGCGTTCAGGGGGATAGGGACCCAGTACTTC.